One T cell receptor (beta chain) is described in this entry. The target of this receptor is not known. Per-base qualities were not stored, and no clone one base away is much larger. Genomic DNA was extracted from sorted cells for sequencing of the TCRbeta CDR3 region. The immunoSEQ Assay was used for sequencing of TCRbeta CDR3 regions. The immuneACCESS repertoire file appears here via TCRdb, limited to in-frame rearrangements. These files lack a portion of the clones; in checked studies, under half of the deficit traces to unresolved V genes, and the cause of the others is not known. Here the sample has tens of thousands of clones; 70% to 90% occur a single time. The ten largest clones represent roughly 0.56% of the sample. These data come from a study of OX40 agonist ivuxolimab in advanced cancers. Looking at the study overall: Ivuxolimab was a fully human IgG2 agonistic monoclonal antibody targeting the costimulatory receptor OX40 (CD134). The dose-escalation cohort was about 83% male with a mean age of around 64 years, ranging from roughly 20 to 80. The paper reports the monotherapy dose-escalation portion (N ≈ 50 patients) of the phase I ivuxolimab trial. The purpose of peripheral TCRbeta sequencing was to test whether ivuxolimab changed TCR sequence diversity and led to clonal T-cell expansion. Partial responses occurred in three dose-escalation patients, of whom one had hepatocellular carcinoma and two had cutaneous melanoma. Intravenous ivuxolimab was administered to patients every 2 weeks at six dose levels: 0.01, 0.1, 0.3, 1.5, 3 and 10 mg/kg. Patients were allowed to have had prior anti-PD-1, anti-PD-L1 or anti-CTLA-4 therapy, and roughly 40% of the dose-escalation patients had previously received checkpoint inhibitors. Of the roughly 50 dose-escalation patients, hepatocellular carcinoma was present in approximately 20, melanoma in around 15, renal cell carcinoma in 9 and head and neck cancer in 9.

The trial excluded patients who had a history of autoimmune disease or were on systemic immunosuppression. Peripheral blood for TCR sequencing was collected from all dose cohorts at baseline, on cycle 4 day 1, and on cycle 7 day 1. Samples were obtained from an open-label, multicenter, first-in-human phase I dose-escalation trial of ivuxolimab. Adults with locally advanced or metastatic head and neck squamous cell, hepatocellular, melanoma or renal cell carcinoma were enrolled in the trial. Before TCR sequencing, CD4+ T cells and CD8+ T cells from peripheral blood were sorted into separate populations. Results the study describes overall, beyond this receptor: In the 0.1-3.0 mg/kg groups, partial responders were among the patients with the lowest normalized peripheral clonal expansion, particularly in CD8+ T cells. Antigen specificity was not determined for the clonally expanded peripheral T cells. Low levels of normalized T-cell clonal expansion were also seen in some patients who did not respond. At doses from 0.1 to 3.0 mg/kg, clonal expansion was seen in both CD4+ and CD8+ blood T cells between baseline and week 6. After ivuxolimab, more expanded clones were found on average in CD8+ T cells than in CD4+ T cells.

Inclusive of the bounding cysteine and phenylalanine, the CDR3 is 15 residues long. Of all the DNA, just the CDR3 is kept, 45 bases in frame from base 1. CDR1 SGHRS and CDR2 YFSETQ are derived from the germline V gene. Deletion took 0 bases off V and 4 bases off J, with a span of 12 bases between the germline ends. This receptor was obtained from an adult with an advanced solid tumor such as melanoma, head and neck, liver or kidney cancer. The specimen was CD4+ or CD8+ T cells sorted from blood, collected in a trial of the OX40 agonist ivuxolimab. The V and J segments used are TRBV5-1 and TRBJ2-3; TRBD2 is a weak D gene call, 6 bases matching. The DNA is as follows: TGCGCCAGCAGCTTGGTACCGGGAGTAGCAGATACGCAGTATTTT. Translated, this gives CASSLVPGVADTQYF.